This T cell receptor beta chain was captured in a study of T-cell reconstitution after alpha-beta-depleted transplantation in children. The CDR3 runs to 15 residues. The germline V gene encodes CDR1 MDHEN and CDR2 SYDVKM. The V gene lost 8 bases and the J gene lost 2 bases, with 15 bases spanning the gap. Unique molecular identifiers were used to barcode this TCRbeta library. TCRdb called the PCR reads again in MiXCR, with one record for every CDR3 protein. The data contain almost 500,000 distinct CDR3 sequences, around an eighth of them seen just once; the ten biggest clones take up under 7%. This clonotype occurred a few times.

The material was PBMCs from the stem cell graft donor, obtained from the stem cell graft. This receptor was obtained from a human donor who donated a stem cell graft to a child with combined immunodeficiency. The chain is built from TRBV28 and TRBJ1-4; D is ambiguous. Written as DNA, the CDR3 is TGTGCCAGCGTGCCTGGCGAGACGACTAATGAAAAACTGTTTTTT. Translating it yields CASVPGETTNEKLFF.